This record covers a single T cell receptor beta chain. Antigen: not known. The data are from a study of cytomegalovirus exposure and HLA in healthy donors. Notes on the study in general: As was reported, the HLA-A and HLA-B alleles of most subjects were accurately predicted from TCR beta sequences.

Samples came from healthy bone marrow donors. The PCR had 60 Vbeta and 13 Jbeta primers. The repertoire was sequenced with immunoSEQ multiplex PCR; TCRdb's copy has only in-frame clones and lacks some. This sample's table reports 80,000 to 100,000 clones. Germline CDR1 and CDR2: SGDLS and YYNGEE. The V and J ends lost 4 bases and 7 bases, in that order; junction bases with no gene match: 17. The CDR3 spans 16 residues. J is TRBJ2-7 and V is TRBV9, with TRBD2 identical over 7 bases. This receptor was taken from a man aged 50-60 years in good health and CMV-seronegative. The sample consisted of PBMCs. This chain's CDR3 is CASSPPGGLGLREQYF. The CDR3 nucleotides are TGTGCCAGCAGCCCACCGGGAGGACTAGGGCTCCGGGAGCAGTACTTC.